The sequence of this T cell receptor beta chain was determined in a study of CD8+ T cells in alopecia areata. Looking at the study overall: Tofacitinib continued for 6 to 18 months and was then withheld for 6 months.

Following extraction, RNA underwent reverse transcription to cDNA, which served as the sequencing template. Some clones are missing from TCRdb's copy, which holds only in-frame ones; the method was immunoSEQ multiplex PCR. Found here are over 85,000 clones, 60% to 65% of them singletons; the top ten hold around 15%. This CDR3 region has 15 residues. Per germline, CDR1 LNHNV and CDR2 YYDKDF (reference sequence). V was trimmed by 0 bases and J by 4 bases, leaving 10 bases between them. Treatment noted: oral pan-JAK inhibitor, 5-10 mg twice daily. This sequence originates from a human donor with alopecia areata. The material sequenced was CD8+ T cells sorted from blood, taken at week 4, from a patient treated with tofacitinib. V usage is TRBV15 and J usage is TRBJ1-5; D ambiguous. The CDR3 nucleotides read TGTGCCACCAGCAGAGATGTAGAAGGTAATCAGCCCCAGCATTTT. It encodes CATSRDVEGNQPQHF.